This T cell receptor (beta chain) comes out of a study of PD-1 blockade in classical Hodgkin lymphoma. This table comes from immunoSEQ multiplex PCR, and its TCRdb copy is limited to in-frame clones, with some not included. The profile shows 150,000 or so clones, around four fifths of them singletons. Every one of the patients relapsed after autologous stem cell transplantation (brentuximab vedotin exposure was variable). In germline, CDR1 is ENHRY, CDR2 SYGVKD. The CDR3 is 14 amino acids. Between the trimmed V and J ends, which lost 9 bases and 0 bases, there was a span of 9 bases. The sequencing used peripheral blood mononuclear cells (PBMCs), collected before the second cycle of nivolumab. The source of this sequence is a human donor with classical Hodgkin lymphoma. The chain has TRBV10-3 and TRBJ2-6, with D possibly TRBD1 on 6 matching bases. The CDR3 reads CAIRQASGANVLTF. The CDR3 DNA sequence: TGTGCCATTAGACAGGCCTCTGGGGCCAACGTCCTGACTTTC.